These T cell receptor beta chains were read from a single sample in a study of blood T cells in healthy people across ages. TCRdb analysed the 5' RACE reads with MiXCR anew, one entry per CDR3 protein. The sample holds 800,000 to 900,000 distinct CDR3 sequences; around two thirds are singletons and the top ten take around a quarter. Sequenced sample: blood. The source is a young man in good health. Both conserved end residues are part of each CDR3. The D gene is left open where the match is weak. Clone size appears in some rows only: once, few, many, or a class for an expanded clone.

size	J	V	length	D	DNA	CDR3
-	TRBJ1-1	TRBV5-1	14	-	TGCGCCAGCAGCTTTGCCAGGATGAACACTGAAGCTTTCTTT	CASSFARMNTEAFF
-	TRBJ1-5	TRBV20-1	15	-	TGCAGCGCCCTAGGTGACGGACAGTACAATCAGCCCCAGCATTTT	CSALGDGQYNQPQHF
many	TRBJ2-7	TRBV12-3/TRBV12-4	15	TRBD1	TGTGCCAGCAGTTTATATCCAGGGGGCGAGTACGAGCAGTACTTC	CASSLYPGGEYEQYF
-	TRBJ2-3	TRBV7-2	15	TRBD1	TGTGCCAGCAGCTTGGGGGGACAGGACGGAGATACGCAGTATTTT	CASSLGGQDGDTQYF
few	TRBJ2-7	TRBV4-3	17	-	TGCGCCAGCAGCCAAGAGGCGAAGGGGAGTTTCGGTTACGAGCAGTACTTC	CASSQEAKGSFGYEQYF
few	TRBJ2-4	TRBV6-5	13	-	TGTGCCAGCAGTGGAGGATCCAAAAACATTCAGTACTTC	CASSGGSKNIQYF
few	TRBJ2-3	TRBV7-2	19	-	TGTGCCAGCAGCTTAAAGTTTGGGCAGACAAAGGATAGCACAGATACGCAGTATTTT	CASSLKFGQTKDSTDTQYF
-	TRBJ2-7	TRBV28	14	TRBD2	TGTGCCAGCAGCGTGAGCGGGGTTTCCTACGAGCAGTACTTC	CASSVSGVSYEQYF
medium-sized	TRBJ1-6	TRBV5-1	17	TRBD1	TGCGCCAGCAGCTTACACCTCCCGGGACAGGGCAATTCACCCCTCCACTTT	CASSLHLPGQGNSPLHF
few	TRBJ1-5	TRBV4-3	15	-	TGCGCCAGCAGCCAAAGACACCCAAGCAATCAGCCCCAGCATTTT	CASSQRHPSNQPQHF
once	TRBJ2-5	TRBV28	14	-	TGTGCCAGCAGTCCATCAGGGGCGGGGGAGACCCAGTACTTC	CASSPSGAGETQYF
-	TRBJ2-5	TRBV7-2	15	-	TGTGCCAGCAGCTTAGTTGTCTACCGCCGGGAGACCCAGTACTTC	CASSLVVYRRETQYF
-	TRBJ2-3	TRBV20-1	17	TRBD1	TGCAGTGCTAGAGACCCCCTGACAGGGGACGGTACAGATACGCAGTATTTT	CSARDPLTGDGTDTQYF
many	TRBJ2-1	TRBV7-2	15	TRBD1	TGTGCCAGCAGCCCTGGACAGGGGAACTACAATGAGCAGTTCTTC	CASSPGQGNYNEQFF
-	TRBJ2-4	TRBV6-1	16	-	TGTGCCAGCACCGACCCCTGGGACCTGGCCAAAAACATTCAGTACTTC	CASTDPWDLAKNIQYF
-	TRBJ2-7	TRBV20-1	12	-	TGCAGTAAGAACCAACAGGGAGTTGCGCAGTACTTC	CSKNQQGVAQYF
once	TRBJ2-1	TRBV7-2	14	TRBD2	TGTGCCAGCAGCTTAGTAGCACTAGCGGGTGAGCAGTTCTTC	CASSLVALAGEQFF
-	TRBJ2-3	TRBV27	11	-	TGTGCCAGCGGGGGAGCAGATACGCAGTATTTT	CASGGADTQYF
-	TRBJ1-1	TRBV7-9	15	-	TGTGCCAGCAGCACCCCACAGGGCACGAACACTGAAGCTTTCTTT	CASSTPQGTNTEAFF
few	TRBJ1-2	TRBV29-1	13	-	TGCAGCGTCGCCGGGGAGACTAACTATGGCTACACCTTC	CSVAGETNYGYTF
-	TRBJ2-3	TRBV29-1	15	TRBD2	TGCGGCGTTGAGCGTAGCGGGGGAAGCACAGATACGCAGTATTTT	CGVERSGGSTDTQYF
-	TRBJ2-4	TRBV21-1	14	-	TGTGCCAGCAGCAAAGAGCAGGGTAGGAACATTCAGTACTTC	CASSKEQGRNIQYF
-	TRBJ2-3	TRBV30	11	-	TGTGCCTGCCCCCAGGGGGATACGCAGTATTTT	CACPQGDTQYF
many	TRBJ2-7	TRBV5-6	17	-	TGTGCCAGCAGCCCCAAAATCCATTGGACAGAGGACTACGAGCAGTACTTC	CASSPKIHWTEDYEQYF
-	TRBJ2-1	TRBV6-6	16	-	TGTGCCAGCAGACGTGCCGAGGGGCCTTCGGGCAATGAGCAGTTCTTC	CASRRAEGPSGNEQFF
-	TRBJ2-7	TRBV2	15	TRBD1	TGTGCCAGCAGCTACGAACAGGGGGCGAGATTCCAGCAGTACTTC	CASSYEQGARFQQYF
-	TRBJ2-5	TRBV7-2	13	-	TGTGCCAGCAGCGTAGATCGTAAGGAGACCCAGTACTTC	CASSVDRKETQYF
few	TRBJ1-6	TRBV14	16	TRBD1	TGTGCCAGCAGCCACATAGGGGGCGCCGATAATTCACCCCTCCACTTT	CASSHIGGADNSPLHF